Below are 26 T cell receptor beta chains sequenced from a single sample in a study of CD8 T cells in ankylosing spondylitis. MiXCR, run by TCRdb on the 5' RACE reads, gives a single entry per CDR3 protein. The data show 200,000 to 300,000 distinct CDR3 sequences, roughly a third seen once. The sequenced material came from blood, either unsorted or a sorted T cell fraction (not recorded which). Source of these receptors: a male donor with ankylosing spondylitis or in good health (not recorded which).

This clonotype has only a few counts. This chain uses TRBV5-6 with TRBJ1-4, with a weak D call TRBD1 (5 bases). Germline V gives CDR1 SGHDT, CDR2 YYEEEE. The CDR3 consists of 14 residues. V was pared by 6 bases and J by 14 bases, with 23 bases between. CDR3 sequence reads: CASTLQSQGRRLFF. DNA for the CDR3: TGTGCCAGCACCCTTCAAAGCCAGGGACGTCGGCTGTTTTTT. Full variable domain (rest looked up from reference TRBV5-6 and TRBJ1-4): DAGVTQSPTHLIKTRGQQVTLRCSPKSGHDTVSWYQQALGQGPQFIFQYYEEEERQRGNFPDRFSGHQFPNYSSELNVNALLLGDSALYLCASTLQSQGRRLFFGSGTQLSVL.

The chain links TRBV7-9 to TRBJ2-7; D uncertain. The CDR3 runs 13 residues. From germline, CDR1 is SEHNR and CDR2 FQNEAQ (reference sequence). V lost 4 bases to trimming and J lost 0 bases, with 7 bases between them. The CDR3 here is CASSSSGSYEQYF. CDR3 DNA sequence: TGTGCCAGCAGCTCGTCGGGCTCCTACGAGCAGTACTTC.

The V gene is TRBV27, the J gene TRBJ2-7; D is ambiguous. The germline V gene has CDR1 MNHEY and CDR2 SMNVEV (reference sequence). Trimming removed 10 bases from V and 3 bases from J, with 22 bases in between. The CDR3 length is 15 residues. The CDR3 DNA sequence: TGTGCCACCCTTCTTCGGCGGCTGAAAGACTACGAGCAGTACTTC. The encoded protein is CATLLRRLKDYEQYF.

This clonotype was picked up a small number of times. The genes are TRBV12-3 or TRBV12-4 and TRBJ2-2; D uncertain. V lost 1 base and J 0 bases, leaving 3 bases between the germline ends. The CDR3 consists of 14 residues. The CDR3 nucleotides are TGTGCCAGCAGTTTAGGCGCGAACACCGGGGAGCTGTTTTTT. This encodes CASSLGANTGELFF.

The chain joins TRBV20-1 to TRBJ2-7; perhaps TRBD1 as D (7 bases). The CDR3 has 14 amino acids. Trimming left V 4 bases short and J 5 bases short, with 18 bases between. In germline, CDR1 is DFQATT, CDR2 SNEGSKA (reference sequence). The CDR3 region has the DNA TGCAGTGCTACTACCCTCCAGGGGGGCCACGAGCAGTACTTC. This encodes CSATTLQGGHEQYF.

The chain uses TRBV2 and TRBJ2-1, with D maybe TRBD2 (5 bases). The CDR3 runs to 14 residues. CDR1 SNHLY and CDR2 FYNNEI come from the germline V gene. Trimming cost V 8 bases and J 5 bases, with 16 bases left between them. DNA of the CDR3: TGTGCCAGCGACTTAATGGGGAGAAACAATGAGCAGTTCTTC. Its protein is CASDLMGRNNEQFF.

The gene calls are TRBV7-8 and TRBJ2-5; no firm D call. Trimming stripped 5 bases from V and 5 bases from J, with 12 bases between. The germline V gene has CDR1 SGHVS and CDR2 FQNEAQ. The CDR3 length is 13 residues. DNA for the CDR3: TGTGCCAGCAGCCCGACACCTAGTGAGACCCAGTACTTC. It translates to CASSPTPSETQYF.

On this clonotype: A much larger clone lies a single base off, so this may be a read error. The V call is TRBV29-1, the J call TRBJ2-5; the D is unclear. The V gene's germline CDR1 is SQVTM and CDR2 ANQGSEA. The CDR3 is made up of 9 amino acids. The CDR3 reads CSVEESQYF. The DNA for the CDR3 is TGCAGCGTTGAAGAGAGCCAGTACTTC.

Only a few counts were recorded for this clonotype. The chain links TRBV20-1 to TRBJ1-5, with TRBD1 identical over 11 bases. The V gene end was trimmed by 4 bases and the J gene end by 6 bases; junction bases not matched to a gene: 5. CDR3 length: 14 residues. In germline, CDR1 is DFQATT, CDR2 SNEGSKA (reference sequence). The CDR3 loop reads CSATTGTGGQPQHF. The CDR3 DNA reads TGCAGTGCTACTACCGGGACAGGGGGTCAGCCCCAGCATTTT.

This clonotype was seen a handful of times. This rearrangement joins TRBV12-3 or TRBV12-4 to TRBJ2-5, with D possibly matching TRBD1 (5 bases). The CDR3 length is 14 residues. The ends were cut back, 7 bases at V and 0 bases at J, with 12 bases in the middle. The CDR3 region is CASTLDRHQETQYF. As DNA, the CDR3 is TGTGCCAGCACCCTAGACAGACACCAAGAGACCCAGTACTTC.

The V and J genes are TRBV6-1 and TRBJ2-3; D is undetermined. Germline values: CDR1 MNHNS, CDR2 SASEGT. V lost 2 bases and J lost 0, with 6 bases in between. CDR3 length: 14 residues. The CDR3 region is CASSEKLSTDTQYF. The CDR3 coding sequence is TGTGCCAGCAGTGAAAAGTTAAGCACAGATACGCAGTATTTT.

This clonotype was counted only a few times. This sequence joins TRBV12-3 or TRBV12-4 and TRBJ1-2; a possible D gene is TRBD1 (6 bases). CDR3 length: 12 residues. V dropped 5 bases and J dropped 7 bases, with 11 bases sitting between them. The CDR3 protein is CASSRGAGGYTF. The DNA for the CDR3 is TGTGCCAGCAGTCGGGGGGCGGGTGGCTACACCTTC.

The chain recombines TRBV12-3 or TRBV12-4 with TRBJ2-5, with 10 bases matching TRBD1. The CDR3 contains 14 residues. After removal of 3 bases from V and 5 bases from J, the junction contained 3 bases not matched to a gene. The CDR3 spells CASSLGQGMETQYF. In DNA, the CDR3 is TGTGCCAGCAGTTTGGGACAGGGGATGGAGACCCAGTACTTC.

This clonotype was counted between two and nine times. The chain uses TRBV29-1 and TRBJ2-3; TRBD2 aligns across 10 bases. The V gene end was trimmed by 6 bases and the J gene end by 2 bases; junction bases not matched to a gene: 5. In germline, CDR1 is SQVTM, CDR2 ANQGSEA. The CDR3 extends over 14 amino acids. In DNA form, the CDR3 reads TGCAGCGTCCTAACTAGCGGGGACACAGATACGCAGTATTTT. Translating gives CSVLTSGDTDTQYF.

CDR3 sequence: CSAAGQGGDEQFF. CDR3 DNA: TGCAGCGCCGCCGGACAAGGAGGCGATGAGCAGTTCTTC. The V and J genes are TRBV29-1 and TRBJ2-1; D may match TRBD1 or TRBD2 (5 bases each). Germline loops: CDR1 SQVTM, CDR2 ANQGSEA. The V gene lost 7 bases and the J gene lost 8 bases, with 18 bases spanning the gap. This CDR3 contains 13 residues.

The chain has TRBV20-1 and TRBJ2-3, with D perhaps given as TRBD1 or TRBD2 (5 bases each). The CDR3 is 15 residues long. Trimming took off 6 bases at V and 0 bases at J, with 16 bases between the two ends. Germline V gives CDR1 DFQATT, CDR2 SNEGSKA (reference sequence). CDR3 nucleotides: TGCAGTGCCCCCCGGACAAGGACTAGCACAGATACGCAGTATTTT. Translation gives CSAPRTRTSTDTQYF.

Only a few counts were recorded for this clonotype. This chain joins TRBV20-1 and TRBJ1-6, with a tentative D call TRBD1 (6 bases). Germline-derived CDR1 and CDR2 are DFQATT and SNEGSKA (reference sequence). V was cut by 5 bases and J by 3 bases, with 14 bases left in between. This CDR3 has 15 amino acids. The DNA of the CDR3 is TGCAGTGCTGATCGCCGGGACAACTATAATTCACCCCTCCACTTT. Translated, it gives CSADRRDNYNSPLHF.

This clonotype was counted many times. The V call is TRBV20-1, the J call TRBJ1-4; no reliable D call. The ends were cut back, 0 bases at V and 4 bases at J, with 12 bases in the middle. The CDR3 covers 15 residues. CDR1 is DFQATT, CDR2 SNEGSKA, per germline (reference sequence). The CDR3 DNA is TGCAGTGCTAGAGATCGGAGTCAGCTTAATGAAAAACTGTTTTTT. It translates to CSARDRSQLNEKLFF.

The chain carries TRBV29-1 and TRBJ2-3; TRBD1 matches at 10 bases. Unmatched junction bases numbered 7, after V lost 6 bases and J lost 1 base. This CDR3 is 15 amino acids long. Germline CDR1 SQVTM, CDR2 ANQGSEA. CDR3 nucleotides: TGCAGCGTCTGGACAGGGGGTGACGGCACAGATACGCAGTATTTT. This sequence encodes CSVWTGGDGTDTQYF.

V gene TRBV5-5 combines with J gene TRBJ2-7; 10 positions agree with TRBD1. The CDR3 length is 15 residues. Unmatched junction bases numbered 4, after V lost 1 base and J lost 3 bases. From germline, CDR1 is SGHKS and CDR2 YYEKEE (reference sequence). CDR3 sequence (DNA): TGTGCCAGCAGCTTGTCCGGGACAGGGGTCTACGAGCAGTACTTC. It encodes CASSLSGTGVYEQYF.

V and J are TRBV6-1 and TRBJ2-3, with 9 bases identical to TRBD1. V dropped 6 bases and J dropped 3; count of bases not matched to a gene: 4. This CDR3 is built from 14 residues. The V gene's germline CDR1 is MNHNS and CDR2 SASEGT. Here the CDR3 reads CASSWDRETDTQYF. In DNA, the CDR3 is TGTGCCAGCAGCTGGGACAGGGAGACAGATACGCAGTATTTT.

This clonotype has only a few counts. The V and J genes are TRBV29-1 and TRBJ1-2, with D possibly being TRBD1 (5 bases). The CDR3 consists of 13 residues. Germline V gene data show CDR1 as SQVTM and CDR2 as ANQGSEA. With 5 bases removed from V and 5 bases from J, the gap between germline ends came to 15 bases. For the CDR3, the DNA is TGCAGCGTTTTGGGGGTCGACGCATATGGCTACACCTTC. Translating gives CSVLGVDAYGYTF.

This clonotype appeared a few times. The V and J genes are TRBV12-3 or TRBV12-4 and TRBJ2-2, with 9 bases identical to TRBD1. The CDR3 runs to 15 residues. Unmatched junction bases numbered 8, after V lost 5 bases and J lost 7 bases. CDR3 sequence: CASSPRDRVSGELFF. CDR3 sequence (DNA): TGTGCCAGCAGTCCGAGGGACAGGGTGAGCGGGGAGCTGTTTTTT.

The CDR3 region is CASSYSELGAEAFF. CDR3 coding DNA: TGTGCCAGCAGTTATAGCGAATTGGGGGCTGAAGCTTTCTTT. The rearrangement uses TRBV6-5 and TRBJ1-1; possibly TRBD1 for D (5 bases). This CDR3 region has 14 residues. Germline lookup yields CDR1 MNHEY and CDR2 SVGAGI. V lost 3 bases and J lost 6, with 14 bases in between.

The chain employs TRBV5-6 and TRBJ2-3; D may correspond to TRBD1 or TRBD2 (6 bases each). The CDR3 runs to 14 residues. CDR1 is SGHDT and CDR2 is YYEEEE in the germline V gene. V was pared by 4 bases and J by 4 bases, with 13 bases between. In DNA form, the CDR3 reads TGTGCCAGCAGCCCGGGGGCAAGCGCAGATACGCAGTATTTT. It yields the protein CASSPGASADTQYF.

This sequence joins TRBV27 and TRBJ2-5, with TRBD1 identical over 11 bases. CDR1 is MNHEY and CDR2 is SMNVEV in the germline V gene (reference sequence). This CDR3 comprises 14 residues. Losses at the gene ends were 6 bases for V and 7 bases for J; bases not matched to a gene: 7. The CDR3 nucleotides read TGTGCCAGCAGAAGGACAGGGGGCGTGAGGACCCAGTACTTC. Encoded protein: CASRRTGGVRTQYF.